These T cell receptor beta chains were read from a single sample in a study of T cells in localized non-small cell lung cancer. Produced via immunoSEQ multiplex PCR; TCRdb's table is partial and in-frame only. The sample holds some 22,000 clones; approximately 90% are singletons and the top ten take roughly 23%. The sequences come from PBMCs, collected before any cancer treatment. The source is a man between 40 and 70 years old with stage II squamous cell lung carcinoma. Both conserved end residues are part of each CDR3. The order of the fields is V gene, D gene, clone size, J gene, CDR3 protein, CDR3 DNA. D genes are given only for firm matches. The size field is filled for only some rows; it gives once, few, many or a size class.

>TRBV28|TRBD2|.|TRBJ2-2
CASIPFFGVKREYTGELFF
TGTGCCAGCATCCCTTTCTTTGGGGTGAAGCGGGAGTACACCGGGGAGCTGTTTTTT
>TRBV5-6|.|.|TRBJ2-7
CASSVTTTGRKGEQYF
TGTGCCAGCAGCGTTACAACGACAGGGAGGAAGGGCGAGCAGTACTTC
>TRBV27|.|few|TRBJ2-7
CASSPAYEQYF
TGTGCCAGCAGTCCCGCCTACGAGCAGTACTTC
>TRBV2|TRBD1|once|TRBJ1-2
CASIGQGLPGYTF
TGTGCCAGCATCGGACAGGGCCTCCCGGGCTACACCTTC
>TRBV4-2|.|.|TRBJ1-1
CASSLGEVATEAFF
TGTGCCAGCAGCTTAGGGGAGGTGGCCACTGAAGCTTTCTTT
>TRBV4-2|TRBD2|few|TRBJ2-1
CASSRVASGSYNEQFF
TGTGCCAGCAGCCGGGTAGCTAGCGGTTCCTACAATGAGCAGTTCTTC
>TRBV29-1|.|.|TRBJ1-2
CSVESGPSNYGYTF
TGCAGCGTTGAGTCAGGACCGTCGAACTATGGCTACACCTTC
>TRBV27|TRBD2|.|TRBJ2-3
CASSVPAGNTDTQYF
TGTGCCAGCAGTGTACCAGCGGGGAACACAGATACGCAGTATTTT
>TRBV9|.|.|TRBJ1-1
CASSAPSGNTEAFF
TGTGCCAGCAGCGCCCCTTCAGGGAACACTGAAGCTTTCTTT
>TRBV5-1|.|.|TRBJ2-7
CASSLAGTGEQYF
TGCGCCAGCAGCTTGGCCGGAACCGGCGAGCAGTACTTC
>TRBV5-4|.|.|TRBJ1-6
CASSLTQGSPLHF
TGTGCCAGCAGCTTAACCCAGGGTTCACCCCTCCACTTT
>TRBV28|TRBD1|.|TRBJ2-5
CASSPADRVETQYF
TGTGCCAGCAGTCCCGCCGACAGGGTAGAGACCCAGTACTTC
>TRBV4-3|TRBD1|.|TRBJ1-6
CASSQDKGRDSLFNSPLHF
TGCGCCAGCAGCCAAGATAAAGGACGGGACAGTTTGTTTAATTCACCCCTCCACTTT
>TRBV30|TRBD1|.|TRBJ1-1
CAWRGQGRWSTEAFF
TGTGCCTGGAGGGGACAGGGAAGGTGGAGCACTGAAGCTTTCTTT
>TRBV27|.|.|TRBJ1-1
CASSLYRGDTEAFF
TGTGCCAGCAGTTTATATCGGGGGGACACTGAAGCTTTCTTT
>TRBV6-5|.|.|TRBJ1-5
CASAPGVWNQPQHF
TGTGCCAGCGCCCCCGGGGTGTGGAATCAGCCCCAGCATTTT
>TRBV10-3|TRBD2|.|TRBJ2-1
CAIRPMTSGGNEQFF
TGTGCCATCAGGCCAATGACTAGCGGGGGGAATGAGCAGTTCTTC